This TCR beta chain was retrieved from a study of shared clonotypes between healthy human individuals. Study outcomes and limitations: Among a few donors, roughly 5.4% of naive CD4 clonotypes were found in common.

In the sorted-subset replicate PCRs, approximately 200 ng DNA, roughly 30,000 T cell genomes, was used. Sequencing used immunoSEQ multiplex PCR; TCRdb keeps in-frame clones, though not all of them. The top ten hold around 0.47% of the sample, which has 1.5 million to 1.9 million clones, approximately 98% seen once. The CDR3 spans 17 residues. Germline loops: CDR1 MNHGY, CDR2 SVAAGI. V was pared by 5 bases and J by 5 bases, with 19 bases between. Worth noting for this clone: Its matching antigen is unknown.

This sequence was found in a man aged 30-40 years in good health. Specimen: naive CD4+ T cells sorted from blood. The subset: CD45RA+ positively selected. The chain carries TRBV6-9 and TRBJ2-6, with D hard to call. The CDR3 coding sequence is TGTGCCAGCAGTGACCGTGCACGACAAAGTCGGGCCAACGTCCTGACTTTC. Protein sequence: CASSDRARQSRANVLTF.